This T cell receptor beta chain was sequenced for a study of cytomegalovirus exposure and HLA in healthy donors. Study-wide results and limits: In an earlier analysis, most TCR beta V segments were productive about 87% or about 30% of the time.

The study ran its PCR with 60 Vbeta and 13 Jbeta primers. Assay used: immunoSEQ multiplex PCR; TCRdb lists only in-frame clones, some missing. The data hold about 150,000 clones, with just under 85% observed a single time. V gave up 4 bases and J gave up 4 bases, with 13 bases separating them. The CDR3 is 14 residues long. Looked up from germline, CDR1 is LGHNT and CDR2 is FRNRAP. A remark on this clone: Its antigen is currently unknown.

The sequence was obtained from a girl between 5 and 17 years old in good health and CMV-seropositive. The rearrangement uses TRBV12-5 and TRBJ1-1; D is perhaps TRBD1 (6 bases). The specimen sequenced was PBMCs. CDR3 in amino acids: CASGSVQGPTEAFF. The CDR3 bases are TGTGCTAGTGGTTCTGTGCAGGGGCCCACTGAAGCTTTCTTT.